The 29 T cell receptor beta chains below were found in one sample sequenced in a study of T cells in Graves' hyperthyroidism and ophthalmopathy. Researchers took RNA transcripts and amplified the TCR beta CDR3 regions from them. Initially, a first-round RT-PCR of the TCR CDR3 employed the HTBI primer set. TCRdb reprocessed the multiplex PCR reads via MiXCR and lists one record per CDR3 protein. Of over 500,000 distinct CDR3 sequences listed, 46% are singletons. The specimen was peripheral blood or thyroid tissue (not recorded which). Receptors were obtained from an adult woman with Graves' disease, either hyperthyroidism or ophthalmopathy (not recorded which).

This chain's CDR3 is CASSLIGNHYEQYF. CDR3 sequence (DNA): TGTGCCAGCAGCTTAATTGGCAACCACTACGAGCAGTACTTC. This chain uses TRBV7-9 with TRBJ2-7; D not resolved. From germline, CDR1 is SEHNR and CDR2 FQNEAQ (reference sequence). V was cut by 2 bases and J by 3 bases, with 11 bases left in between. This CDR3 spans 14 amino acids. The whole variable domain, remainder taken from reference TRBV7-9 and TRBJ2-7, is DTGVSQNPRHKITKRGQNVTFRCDPISEHNRLYWYRQTLGQGPEFLTYFQNEAQLEKSRLLSDRFSAERPKGSFSTLEIQRTEQGDSAMYLCASSLIGNHYEQYFGPGTRLTVT.

This clonotype occurred many times. The chain couples TRBV19 to TRBJ2-6; TRBD2 is a possible D gene (6 bases). CDR1 is LNHDA, CDR2 SQIVND, per germline (reference sequence). Trimming took off 7 bases at V and 0 bases at J, with 10 bases between the two ends. This CDR3 region has 15 residues. CDR3 nucleotide sequence: TGTGCCAGTAAGGGACTCGACTCTGGGGCCAACGTCCTGACTTTC. This codes for CASKGLDSGANVLTF.

V usage is TRBV7-2 and J usage is TRBJ1-1; TRBD1 might be the D (5 bases). Per the germline V gene, CDR1 is SGHTA and CDR2 is FQGNSA. The CDR3 totals 13 residues. Trimming left V 3 bases short and J 3 bases short, with 8 bases between. The CDR3 nucleotides are TGTGCCAGCAGCTTCCAGGGCGACACTGAAGCTTTCTTT. Amino acids: CASSFQGDTEAFF.

This clonotype was picked up many times. V and J are TRBV12-3 or TRBV12-4 and TRBJ2-7; possibly TRBD1 for D (5 bases). The CDR3 has 13 residues. Trimming pared 6 bases from V and 2 bases from J, leaving 11 bases between. The CDR3 DNA is TGTGCCAGCAGGCCGGACACCACCTACGAGCAGTACTTC. Encoded protein: CASRPDTTYEQYF.

The J gene is TRBJ2-5, the V gene TRBV20-1; the match to TRBD2 covers 11 bases. V was pared by 1 base and J by 2 bases, with 6 bases of the junction left unmatched. Germline loops: CDR1 DFQATT, CDR2 SNEGSKA (reference sequence). This CDR3 has 16 residues. CDR3: CSARADGTSGQETQYF. The CDR3 DNA reads TGCAGTGCTAGAGCGGATGGGACTAGCGGACAAGAGACCCAGTACTTC.

This clonotype is a singleton in its sample. The chain employs TRBV7-9 and TRBJ2-7; 8 positions agree with TRBD1. The CDR3 loop spans 14 amino acids. Germline values: CDR1 SEHNR, CDR2 FQNEAQ (reference sequence). V trimming: 6 bases; J trimming: 8 bases; junction bases outside the gene matches: 12. The CDR3 DNA follows: TGTGCCAGCAGTACCGGGACAGGAGACAATCAGCAGTACTTC. Encoded protein: CASSTGTGDNQQYF. The full variable domain, its missing parts supplied by reference TRBV7-9 and TRBJ2-7, is DTGVSQNPRHKITKRGQNVTFRCDPISEHNRLYWYRQTLGQGPEFLTYFQNEAQLEKSRLLSDRFSAERPKGSFSTLEIQRTEQGDSAMYLCASSTGTGDNQQYFGPGTRLTVT.

This clonotype was observed at least ten times. The V and J genes are TRBV4-1 and TRBJ2-7; TRBD2 matches at 7 bases. The CDR3 covers 15 residues. From germline, CDR1 is MGHRA and CDR2 YSYEKL. The junction had 13 bases not matched to a gene; V was cut back by 4 bases and J by 7 bases. This CDR3 is CASSPILRERGEQYF. CDR3 coding DNA: TGCGCCAGCAGCCCTATACTAAGGGAGCGGGGAGAGCAGTACTTC.

This clonotype was counted a few times. The chain has TRBV24-1 and TRBJ2-2, with D maybe TRBD2 (6 bases). Between the trimmed V and J ends, which lost 3 bases and 0 bases, there was a span of 10 bases. This CDR3 has 16 residues. CDR1 is KGHDR, CDR2 SFDVKD, per germline. CDR3 bases: TGTGCCACCAGTGATGGGGACTCCGCGAACACCGGGGAGCTGTTTTTT. This gives the protein CATSDGDSANTGELFF.

This clonotype was recorded at least ten times. V gene TRBV12-3 or TRBV12-4 combines with J gene TRBJ2-5; weak D call: TRBD1 (6 bases). V shed 9 bases and J shed 0 bases, with 8 bases lying between them. The CDR3 spans 12 residues. CDR3 loop: CAREGDQETQYF. DNA of the CDR3: TGTGCCAGAGAGGGGGACCAAGAGACCCAGTACTTC.

This clonotype was counted a few times. The chain is built from TRBV5-4 and TRBJ2-2; perhaps TRBD1 as D (5 bases). The ends were cut back, 4 bases at V and 1 base at J, with 11 bases in the middle. The CDR3 sequence is 15 residues long. CDR1 and CDR2 (germline): SGHNT, YYREEE (reference sequence). The CDR3 DNA reads as TGTGCCAGCAGCCTTGACAGCTTGAACACCGGGGAGCTGTTTTTT. Its protein product is CASSLDSLNTGELFF. The whole variable domain, filled in from reference TRBV5-4 and TRBJ2-2, reads ETGVTQSPTHLIKTRGQQVTLRCSSQSGHNTVSWYQQALGQGPQFIFQYYREEENGRGNFPPRFSGLQFPNYSSELNVNALELDDSALYLCASSLDSLNTGELFFGEGSRLTVL.

V and J are TRBV2 and TRBJ2-5; 11 bases line up with TRBD2. The CDR3 covers 15 residues. CDR1 and CDR2 from the germline V gene are SNHLY and FYNNEI. V shed 5 bases, J shed 5 bases, and the junction held 7 bases outside the gene matches. CDR3 in DNA: TGTGCCAGCAGTCTAGCGGGGGGTGCGTCGGAGACCCAGTACTTC. Translation: CASSLAGGASETQYF.

The genes are TRBV29-1 and TRBJ1-1, with D possibly TRBD1 on 5 matching bases. This CDR3 contains 12 residues. The V end was cut by 7 bases, the J end by 3 bases, with 12 bases between. Germline V lookup: CDR1 SQVTM, CDR2 ANQGSEA. The CDR3 DNA reads as TGCAGCGGCGGGGCGGGCGACACTGAAGCTTTCTTT. It codes for CSGGAGDTEAFF.

In this sample, this clonotype turned up many times. V and J are TRBV28 and TRBJ2-2, with D hard to call. The V gene's germline CDR1 is MDHEN and CDR2 SYDVKM. V was shortened by 5 bases and J by 10 bases, with 5 bases between the two germline ends. This CDR3 spans 10 amino acids. CDR3 DNA sequence: TGTGCCAGCAGTCAGGAGGAGCTGTTTTTT. It is translated as CASSQEELFF.

This clonotype was counted many times. This chain connects TRBV7-9 to TRBJ1-1; D remains ambiguous. In germline, CDR1 is SEHNR, CDR2 FQNEAQ (reference sequence). The CDR3 length is 14 residues. V was shortened by 4 bases and J by 0 bases, with 9 bases between the two germline ends. CDR3 sequence (DNA): TGTGCCAGCAGCTCTCTCGCGATGAACACTGAAGCTTTCTTT. Residues: CASSSLAMNTEAFF.

The V and J genes are TRBV2 and TRBJ2-6, with 9 bases identical to TRBD1. Germline CDR1 SNHLY, CDR2 FYNNEI. The ends lost 8 bases at V and 0 bases at J; junction bases unmatched: 11. This CDR3 region has 18 residues. The CDR3 spells CASETGGTEFSGANVLTF. CDR3 nucleotides: TGTGCCAGCGAGACAGGGGGGACAGAGTTCTCTGGGGCCAACGTCCTGACTTTC.

The CDR3, as DNA: TGTGCCAGCAGCTCTCAACAGGGGTTTAAGACCCAGTACTTC. Its translation is CASSSQQGFKTQYF. The chain uses TRBV7-8 and TRBJ2-5; TRBD1 matches at 7 bases. The CDR3 is made up of 14 amino acids. V gave up 4 bases and J gave up 6 bases; unmatched junction bases: 8. CDR1 and CDR2 (germline): SGHVS, FQNEAQ.

J is TRBJ1-1 and V is TRBV9; D remains ambiguous. Germline lookup yields CDR1 SGDLS and CDR2 YYNGEE. The length of the CDR3 is 15 residues. V was trimmed by 0 bases and J by 0 bases, leaving 9 bases between them. CDR3 in DNA: TGTGCCAGCAGCGTAGCAGCGACAATGAACACTGAAGCTTTCTTT. This encodes CASSVAATMNTEAFF.

Only a few counts were recorded for this clonotype. This rearrangement joins TRBV25-1 to TRBJ1-2; weak D call: TRBD1 (5 bases). The germline V and J ends were trimmed by 1 base and 7 bases, with 10 bases remaining between them. This CDR3 region has 13 residues. Germline V lookup: CDR1 MGHDK, CDR2 SYGVNS. The CDR3 here is CASSEWGYPGYTF. CDR3 coding DNA: TGTGCCAGCAGTGAATGGGGGTATCCTGGCTACACCTTC.

The chain links TRBV7-2 to TRBJ2-7, with TRBD2 identical over 8 bases. The CDR3 has 15 residues. Germline trimming cut 5 bases from V and 4 bases from J; bases unmatched to any gene: 10. Per the germline V gene, CDR1 is SGHTA and CDR2 is FQGNSA. This chain's CDR3 is CASSISGANQYEQYF. As DNA, the CDR3 is TGTGCCAGCAGCATTAGCGGGGCAAATCAGTACGAGCAGTACTTC.

The genes are TRBV2 and TRBJ1-6; a weak D match, TRBD1 (6 bases). This CDR3 comprises 14 residues. The V gene's germline CDR1 is SNHLY and CDR2 FYNNEI. Trimming pared 6 bases from V and 8 bases from J, leaving 14 bases between. The DNA of the CDR3 is TGTGCCAGCAGGACTCAGGGGAGGTATTCACCCCTCCACTTT. Amino acid sequence: CASRTQGRYSPLHF.

This clonotype was recorded only once. The CDR3 does not end in the conserved phenylalanine or tryptophan, so this is likely a read error. The chain carries TRBV6-5 and TRBJ2-7; D not certain. In germline, CDR1 is MNHEY, CDR2 SVGAGI. This CDR3 contains 14 residues. With 6 bases removed from V and 0 bases from J, the gap between germline ends came to 12 bases. The CDR3 region has the DNA TGTGCCAGCAGAGCAGACGGTACCTCCTACGAGCAGTACCTC. The encoded protein is CASRADGTSYEQYL.

This clonotype came up many times. CDR3 in DNA: TGCAGCGTTTACGGGACTAGCGGGAGTATGGGGACCCAGTACTTC. Translating gives CSVYGTSGSMGTQYF. The chain links TRBV29-1 to TRBJ2-5, with TRBD2 identical over 14 bases. V lost 5 bases and J lost 7; bases outside the gene matches: 9. Germline loops: CDR1 SQVTM, CDR2 ANQGSEA. The CDR3 loop spans 15 amino acids.

This clonotype was observed at least ten times. The chain links TRBV7-2 to TRBJ2-5; tentative D call: TRBD2 (5 bases). V was pared by 0 bases and J by 5 bases, with 10 bases between. The germline V gene has CDR1 SGHTA and CDR2 FQGNSA. The CDR3 sequence is 14 residues long. CDR3 protein: CASSLATSGETQYF. In nucleotides, the CDR3 is TGTGCCAGCAGCTTAGCAACCTCGGGGGAGACCCAGTACTTC. The whole variable domain, filled in from reference TRBV7-2 and TRBJ2-5, reads GAGVSQSPSNKVTEKGKDVELRCDPISGHTALYWYRQSLGQGLEFLIYFQGNSAPDKSGLPSDRFSAERTGGSVSTLTIQRTQQEDSAVYLCASSLATSGETQYFGPGTRLLVL.

This clonotype was seen many times. The gene calls are TRBV7-9 and TRBJ2-5; tentatively, D is TRBD1 (6 bases). The CDR3 has 13 residues. CDR1 is SEHNR and CDR2 is FQNEAQ in the germline V gene (reference sequence). V gave up 5 bases and J gave up 5 bases, with 12 bases separating them. The CDR3 is CASSPQGMETQYF. In DNA, the CDR3 is TGTGCCAGCAGCCCTCAGGGGATGGAGACCCAGTACTTC.

This clonotype was counted many times. The chain joins TRBV2 to TRBJ1-2; D might be TRBD1 (5 bases). Germline CDR1 reads SNHLY; CDR2 reads FYNNEI. The CDR3 sequence is 15 residues long. The V end was cut by 5 bases, the J end by 5 bases, with 18 bases between. CDR3 sequence: CASSPRQSSLYGYTF. In nucleotides, the CDR3 is TGTGCCAGCAGTCCTAGACAGAGTAGCCTTTATGGCTACACCTTC.

In this sample, this clonotype turned up many times. This chain links TRBV25-1 with TRBJ1-4; D possibly corresponds to TRBD1 (5 bases). Germline CDR1 reads MGHDK; CDR2 reads SYGVNS. V dropped 10 bases and J dropped 7 bases, with 13 bases sitting between them. This CDR3 contains 12 residues. Written as DNA, the CDR3 is TGTGCCATGCGGGGACTGGGTGAAAAACTGTTTTTT. Translated: CAMRGLGEKLFF.

There are a few counts of this clonotype. J is TRBJ1-5 and V is TRBV19, with unresolved D. Trimming shortened V by 5 bases and J by 2 bases, and 10 bases separated the two germline ends. The germline V gene has CDR1 LNHDA and CDR2 SQIVND (reference sequence). The CDR3 covers 14 residues. Here the CDR3 reads CASSGGIRNQPQHF. DNA of the CDR3: TGTGCCAGTAGTGGCGGGATCCGCAATCAGCCCCAGCATTTT.

The J gene is TRBJ1-6, the V gene TRBV6-5; TRBD1 matches 7 bases. This CDR3 is 14 amino acids long. Trimming at V came to 0 bases and at J to 7 bases, leaving 0 bases not matched to a gene. The V gene's germline CDR1 is MNHEY and CDR2 SVGAGI. The CDR3 coding sequence is TGTGCCAGCAGTTACTCGACAGGGAATTCACCCCTCCACTTT. This gives the protein CASSYSTGNSPLHF.

V gene TRBV6-5 combines with J gene TRBJ1-1; 8 nucleotides match TRBD1. J was trimmed by 8 bases and V by 2 bases; bases with no gene match: 10. The germline V gene has CDR1 MNHEY and CDR2 SVGAGI. The CDR3 loop spans 15 amino acids. CDR3 in DNA: TGTGCCAGCAGTTACCGACAGGGGCCCAGTCGGGAAGCTTTCTTT. Translating it yields CASSYRQGPSREAFF.